The rows below give T cell receptor beta chains drawn from one sample of a study of blood T cells in healthy people across ages. TCRdb called the 5' RACE reads again in MiXCR, with one record for every CDR3 protein. The sample includes 1.5 million to 2 million distinct CDR3 sequences, less than 50% of them seen just once. Sequenced: blood. The source of these receptors is a woman aged 40-49 years in good health. CDR3s include the opening cysteine and the closing phenylalanine or tryptophan. D genes are given only for firm matches. The size of a clone is reported for some rows only, either as once, few or many, or as a class for expanded clones.

d_call j_call v_call clone_size cdr3_aa cdr3_nt
- TRBJ2-5 TRBV6-6 - CASSYKRETQYF TGTGCCAGCAGTTACAAGAGGGAGACCCAGTACTTC
- TRBJ2-1 TRBV5-6 - CASSLMPNEQFF TGTGCCAGCAGCTTAATGCCGAATGAGCAGTTCTTC
- TRBJ1-1 TRBV10-3 once CAISERGDTEAFF TGTGCCATCAGTGAGAGGGGGGACACTGAAGCTTTCTTT
TRBD1 TRBJ1-1 TRBV3-1 - CASSPTTGSTEAFF TGTGCCAGCAGCCCAACGACAGGGAGCACTGAAGCTTTCTTT
- TRBJ2-7 TRBV3-1 few CASSQDMSPLTNEQYF TGTGCCAGCAGCCAAGATATGTCTCCACTGACTAACGAGCAGTACTTC
- TRBJ2-6 TRBV19 - CASSIRGAGANVLTF TGTGCCAGTAGTATAAGGGGCGCTGGGGCCAACGTCCTGACTTTC
- TRBJ2-1 TRBV20-1 - CSARERPNEQFF TGCAGTGCTAGAGAGAGACCCAATGAGCAGTTCTTC
- TRBJ2-1 TRBV4-2 few CASSQGAGGQVNEQFF TGTGCCAGCAGCCAAGGGGCAGGGGGGCAGGTCAATGAGCAGTTCTTC
- TRBJ2-7 TRBV6-2/TRBV6-3 few CASSYVHEQYF TGTGCCAGCAGTTACGTCCACGAGCAGTACTTC
- TRBJ1-1 TRBV20-1 - CSARDWADQNTEAFF TGCAGTGCTAGAGATTGGGCAGACCAGAACACTGAAGCTTTCTTT
TRBD2 TRBJ2-3 TRBV5-6 - CASGTSVSPHPQYF TGTGCCAGCGGTACTAGCGTTTCACCGCATCCGCAGTATTTT
- TRBJ2-7 TRBV27 many CASGLYEQYF TGTGCCAGCGGTCTCTACGAGCAGTACTTC
- TRBJ2-3 TRBV7-2 - CASRLGGGGTDTQYF TGTGCCAGCAGATTGGGAGGGGGGGGCACAGATACGCAGTATTTT
- TRBJ2-2 TRBV7-9 - CASSLVPTENTGELFF TGTGCCAGCAGCTTAGTACCGACCGAGAACACCGGGGAGCTGTTTTTT
- TRBJ1-6 TRBV3-1 - CASSQGIDSPLHF TGTGCCAGCAGCCAGGGGATTGATTCACCCCTCCACTTT
- TRBJ2-3 TRBV5-5 - CTSSSRAGLDTQYF TGTACCAGCAGCTCGAGAGCGGGCCTCGATACGCAGTATTTT
- TRBJ2-7 TRBV20-1 few CSARATSPEQYF TGCAGTGCTAGAGCTACTAGCCCCGAGCAGTACTTC
- TRBJ1-2 TRBV12-3/TRBV12-4 - CASTPSGHYGYTF TGTGCCAGCACCCCCTCCGGTCACTATGGCTACACCTTC
- TRBJ2-7 TRBV5-1 - CASSLSGPEQYF TGCGCCAGCAGCTTGAGCGGGCCCGAGCAGTACTTC
- TRBJ2-1 TRBV15 - CATGSSRVQFF TGTGCCACCGGGTCGTCGCGGGTGCAGTTCTTC
TRBD1 TRBJ1-1 TRBV7-2 - CASSSRQGMEAFF TGTGCCAGCAGCTCTAGACAGGGAATGGAAGCTTTCTTT
- TRBJ2-1 TRBV10-3 - CAISGQAQYNEQFF TGTGCCATCAGTGGACAGGCACAATACAATGAGCAGTTCTTC
TRBD2 TRBJ2-5 TRBV10-3 few CAISATSGGGTQYF TGTGCCATCAGTGCCACTAGCGGGGGCGGGACCCAGTACTTC
TRBD1 TRBJ2-5 TRBV24-1 few CATGGQGASETQYF TGTGCCACCGGAGGACAGGGGGCGAGTGAGACCCAGTACTTC
- TRBJ1-4 TRBV25-1 - CASSEDGELNEKLFF TGTGCCAGCAGTGAGGATGGGGAACTTAATGAAAAACTGTTTTTT
- TRBJ2-3 TRBV5-1 many CASSLIGGAASTDTQYF TGCGCCAGCAGCTTGATCGGGGGAGCCGCTAGCACAGATACGCAGTATTTT
TRBD1 TRBJ1-1 TRBV4-1 - CASSPTNRGCEAFF TGCGCCAGCAGCCCGACTAACAGGGGTTGTGAAGCTTTCTTT
- TRBJ2-7 TRBV6-2/TRBV6-3 - CASSPRYGTDAYEQYF TGTGCCAGCAGTCCTAGGTATGGGACTGACGCCTACGAGCAGTACTTC
- TRBJ2-7 TRBV4-2 - CASSQESRGALYEQYF TGTGCCAGCAGCCAAGAATCCCGGGGCGCCCTCTACGAGCAGTACTTC
- TRBJ1-1 TRBV6-1 - CASSGERTANTEAFF TGTGCCAGCAGTGGGGAGAGGACAGCGAACACTGAAGCTTTCTTT
TRBD2 TRBJ2-1 TRBV7-6 few CASSLRTSGGRNEQFF TGTGCCAGCAGTCTCCGAACTAGCGGGGGTCGCAATGAGCAGTTCTTC
TRBD2 TRBJ2-1 TRBV6-2/TRBV6-3 - CASSYSGLAGAATYNEQFF TGTGCCAGCAGTTACTCAGGACTAGCGGGGGCAGCCACCTACAATGAGCAGTTCTTC
TRBD2 TRBJ2-1 TRBV4-1 few CASSPPGLGEQFF TGCGCCAGCAGCCCCCCGGGACTAGGGGAGCAGTTCTTC